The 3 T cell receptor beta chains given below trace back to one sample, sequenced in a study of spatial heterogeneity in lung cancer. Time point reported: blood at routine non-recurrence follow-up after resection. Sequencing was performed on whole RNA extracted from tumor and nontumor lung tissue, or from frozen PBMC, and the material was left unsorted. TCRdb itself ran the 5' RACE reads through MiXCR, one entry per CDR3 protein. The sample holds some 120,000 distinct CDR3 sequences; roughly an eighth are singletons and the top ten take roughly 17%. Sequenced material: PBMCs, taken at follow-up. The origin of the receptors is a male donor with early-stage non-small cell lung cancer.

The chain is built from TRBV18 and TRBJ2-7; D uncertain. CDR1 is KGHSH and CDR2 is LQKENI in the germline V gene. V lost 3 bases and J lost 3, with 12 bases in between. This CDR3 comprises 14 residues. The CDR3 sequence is CASSPRGGYYEQYF. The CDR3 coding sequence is TGTGCCAGCTCACCGCGTGGTGGGTACTACGAGCAGTACTTC. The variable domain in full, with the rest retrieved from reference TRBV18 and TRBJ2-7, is NAGVMQNPRHLVRRRGQEARLRCSPMKGHSHVYWYRQLPEEGLKFMVYLQKENIIDESGMPKERFSAEFPKEGPSILRIQQVVRGDSAAYFCASSPRGGYYEQYFGPGTRLTVT.

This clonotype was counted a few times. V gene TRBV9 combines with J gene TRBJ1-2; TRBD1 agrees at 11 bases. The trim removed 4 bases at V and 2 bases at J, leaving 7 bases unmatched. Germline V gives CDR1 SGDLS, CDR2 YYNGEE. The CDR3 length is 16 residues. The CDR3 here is CASSLGQGAINYGYTF. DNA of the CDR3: TGTGCCAGCAGCCTTGGACAGGGGGCCATCAACTATGGCTACACCTTC.

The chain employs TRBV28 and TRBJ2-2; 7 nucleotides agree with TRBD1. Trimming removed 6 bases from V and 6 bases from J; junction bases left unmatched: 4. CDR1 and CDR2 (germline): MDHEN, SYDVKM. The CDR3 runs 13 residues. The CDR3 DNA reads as TGTGCCAGCAGCCCCGGACAGGCCGGGGAGCTGTTTTTT. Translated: CASSPGQAGELFF.